Sequencing of this T cell receptor (beta chain) was carried out in a study of blood T cells in healthy people across ages. The CDR3 sequence is 14 residues long. Germline CDR1 and CDR2: DFQATT and SNEGSKA (reference sequence). V gave up 7 bases and J gave up 3 bases, with 18 bases separating them. For the second PCR, which ran for roughly 6 to 11 cycles, a sample-barcoded 5' primer and a J-beta primer mix were used. Each CDR3 protein gets one entry after TCRdb re-called the 5' RACE reads with MiXCR. There are roughly 800,000 distinct CDR3 sequences in the sample; 25% occur only once, and 8% to 10% lies in the top ten. These same data were also listed under a study on T cells of mothers and their children. That source notes: There were no persistent microchimeric T cell clones detected.

The chain links TRBV20-1 to TRBJ1-2, with a weak D call TRBD1 (5 bases). Sequencing input: blood. This TCR derives from a boy aged 5 to 17 in good health. CDR3 in DNA: TGCAGTGTCCAGACCTTGCGGGGGGACTATGGCTACACCTTC. It codes for CSVQTLRGDYGYTF.